Sequencing of this T cell receptor beta chain was carried out in a study of T-cell reconstitution after alpha-beta-depleted transplantation in children. CDR3 length equals 16 residues. In germline, CDR1 is GTSNPN, CDR2 SVGIG (reference sequence). Germline trimming cut 0 bases from V and 1 base from J; bases unmatched to any gene: 5. Unique molecular identifiers were built into the TCRbeta library. MiXCR, applied by TCRdb to the PCR reads, yields one record per CDR3 protein. Found here are about 460,000 distinct CDR3 sequences, around 13% of them singletons; the top ten hold about 5%. The source material was PBMCs from the stem cell graft donor, sampled from the stem cell graft. The sequence was collected from a human donor who donated a stem cell graft to a child with combined immunodeficiency. J is TRBJ2-3 and V is TRBV30; 9 positions match TRBD2. CDR3 in amino acids: CAWSVAAGGGTDTQYF. As DNA, the CDR3 is TGTGCCTGGAGTGTAGCCGCGGGAGGGGGCACAGATACGCAGTATTTT.